The clone carrying this T cell receptor beta chain was found a few times. Its specificity is unknown. The data were obtained in a study of T-cell memory formation after mild COVID-19. Whole-study context: Clusters were largely donor specific.

The authors produced TCR alpha and TCR beta cDNA libraries with sample barcodes and UMIs by 5'RACE using constant-segment primers. From the 5' RACE reads, TCRdb called clonotypes with MiXCR, one entry per CDR3 protein. This table has roughly 320,000 distinct CDR3 sequences, 28% appearing once. Between the trimmed V and J ends, which lost 8 bases and 3 bases, there was a span of 14 bases. CDR3 length: 13 amino acids. Germline assignment: CDR1 MNHEY and CDR2 SMNVEV (reference sequence). Findings of the study overall: Later expanders leaned CD4+, whereas day 15 to 85 contracting clones were balanced CD4/CD8. A subset of responding clones appeared in pre-infection memory, suggesting cross-reactive memory joined.

The chain uses TRBV27 and TRBJ2-7; unclear D gene. The sample comprised PBMCs or a T cell subset sorted from them (not recorded which). The source of this sequence is an adult woman who had mild COVID-19 (a few samples of this study predate the infection). Cell type and time point are not known. This chain's CDR3 is CASALWRSYEQYF. The CDR3 nucleotides are TGTGCCAGCGCCTTATGGCGGAGCTACGAGCAGTACTTC.